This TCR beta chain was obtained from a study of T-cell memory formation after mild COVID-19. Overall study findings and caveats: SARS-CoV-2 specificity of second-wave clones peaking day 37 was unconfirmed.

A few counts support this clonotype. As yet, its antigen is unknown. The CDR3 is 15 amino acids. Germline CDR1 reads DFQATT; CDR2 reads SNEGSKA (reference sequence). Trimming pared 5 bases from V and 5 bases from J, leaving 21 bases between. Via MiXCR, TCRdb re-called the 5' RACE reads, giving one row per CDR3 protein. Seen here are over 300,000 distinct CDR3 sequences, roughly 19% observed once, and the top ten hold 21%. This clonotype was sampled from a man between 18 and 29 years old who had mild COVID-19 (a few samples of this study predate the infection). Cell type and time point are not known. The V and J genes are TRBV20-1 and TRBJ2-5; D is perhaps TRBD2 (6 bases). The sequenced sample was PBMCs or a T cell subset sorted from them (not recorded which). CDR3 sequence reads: CSAYMALAGLETQYF. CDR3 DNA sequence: TGCAGTGCTTATATGGCCTTGGCGGGGTTGGAGACCCAGTACTTC.